In its sample, the clone carrying this TCR beta chain was seen many times. What it recognizes is unknown. The sample's time point: pre-sensitization, week 0. Treatment of the sample: therapeutic diphenylcyclopropenone sensitization with weekly scalp DPC. People who gave samples had alopecia, were 18 to 70 years old, and were suitable for DPC. Whole blood that had not been fractionated was the source of extracted total RNA. The CDR3 extends over 12 amino acids. J gave up 7 bases and V 4 bases, and 2 bases lay outside the gene matches. Germline CDR1 is DFQATT and CDR2 is SNEGSKA (reference sequence). This entry comes from a study of human T cells and chemical hapten exposure. Study results and caveats: Expanded TCRs grouped into significantly more large CDR3 similarity clusters than controls produced. DPC sensitization left the count of TCRs above 1 in 1000 unchanged.

TCRdb itself ran the RACE reads through MiXCR, one entry per CDR3 protein. The repertoire holds 52,000 or so distinct CDR3 sequences, with roughly 10% as singletons. The sample was whole blood, taken in connection with sensitization to the hapten diphenylcyclopropenone (DPC). This receptor was identified in a man aged 40-55 years with alopecia areata. Some clones in this sample may be carry-over from other donors' samples. The V call is TRBV20-1, the J call TRBJ2-1, with TRBD2 matching 9 bases. The CDR3 region is CSATLAGNEQFF. CDR3 in DNA: TGCAGTGCTACTCTAGCGGGAAATGAGCAGTTCTTC.